These 23 T cell receptor beta chains share one sample of origin, sequenced in a study of T cells in Graves' hyperthyroidism and ophthalmopathy. The source material, RNA transcripts, was used to amplify TCR beta CDR3 regions. HTBI primers drove first-round RT-PCR of the TCR CDR3. TCRdb re-derived calls from the multiplex PCR reads in MiXCR, one entry per CDR3 protein. The sample carries around 690,000 distinct CDR3 sequences, roughly 17% recorded once. Sequencing was done on a sample of blood. The receptors here all came from a man aged 50 or older with Graves' hyperthyroidism.

The chain carries TRBV4-1 and TRBJ2-2; TRBD1 agrees at 10 bases. J lost 6 bases, V lost 4 bases, and 11 bases had no gene match. This CDR3 is built from 17 residues. The germline gives CDR1 MGHRA, CDR2 YSYEKL. CDR3 region: CASSPLPGQGSPGELFF. The CDR3 DNA reads as TGCGCCAGCAGCCCTTTACCGGGACAGGGGAGTCCCGGGGAGCTGTTTTTT.

This clonotype was seen repeatedly, ten times or more. V and J are TRBV20-1 and TRBJ2-7; D is possibly TRBD2 (5 bases). CDR3 length: 13 amino acids. Germline V gives CDR1 DFQATT, CDR2 SNEGSKA (reference sequence). Trimming cost V 3 bases and J 4 bases, with 13 bases left between them. The CDR3 coding sequence is TGCAGTGCTAGGTACAGCGGACTTTACGAGCAGTACTTC. This codes for CSARYSGLYEQYF.

The rearrangement joins TRBV28 to TRBJ1-1; D is possibly TRBD1 (6 bases). Trimming stripped 3 bases from V and 7 bases from J, with 12 bases between. The CDR3 loop spans 13 amino acids. CDR1 is MDHEN, CDR2 SYDVKM, per germline. Here the CDR3 reads CASSLQGTYEAFF. CDR3 nucleotide sequence: TGTGCCAGCAGTTTGCAGGGGACATATGAAGCTTTCTTT. The full variable domain, completed using reference TRBV28 and TRBJ1-1, is DVKVTQSSRYLVKRTGEKVFLECVQDMDHENMFWYRQDPGLGLRLIYFSYDVKMKEKGDIPEGYSVSREKKERFSLILESASTNQTSMYLCASSLQGTYEAFFGQGTRLTVV.

In its sample, this clonotype was seen many times. CDR3 loop: CASSQQGQGNTIYF. The DNA of the CDR3 is TGTGCCAGCAGCCAACAGGGGCAAGGAAACACCATATATTTT. The chain recombines TRBV3-1 with TRBJ1-3, with D possibly TRBD1 on 6 matching bases. Germline CDR1 is LGHDT and CDR2 is YNNKEL (reference sequence). The CDR3 length is 14 residues. V was cut by 2 bases and J by 4 bases, with 9 bases left in between.

This clonotype was seen only a few times. This chain joins TRBV20-1 and TRBJ1-5; 8 bases are shared with TRBD1. The CDR3 is 12 amino acids. Trimming at V came to 6 bases and at J to 6 bases, leaving 4 bases not matched to a gene. Germline V gene lookup returns CDR1 DFQATT and CDR2 SNEGSKA (reference sequence). The CDR3 nucleotides read TGCAGTGCCAGGACAGGGATTCAGCCCCAGCATTTT. Translating gives CSARTGIQPQHF.

This clonotype was seen only a few times. The chain has TRBV28 and TRBJ2-7, with D uncertain. The germline V gene encodes CDR1 MDHEN and CDR2 SYDVKM. V lost 6 bases and J lost 1, with 10 bases in between. The CDR3 is made up of 13 amino acids. CDR3 residues: CASRGYGSYEQYF. CDR3 coding DNA: TGTGCCAGCAGGGGGTACGGATCCTACGAGCAGTACTTC.

Ten or more counts support this clonotype. The chain employs TRBV28 and TRBJ1-2; no clear D gene. The V and J ends lost 7 bases and 4 bases respectively, with 7 bases between them. Germline V CDR1 and CDR2: MDHEN, SYDVKM. The CDR3 covers 11 residues. CDR3 sequence reads: CASTSPYGYTF. CDR3 bases: TGTGCCAGCACCTCGCCCTATGGCTACACCTTC.

This clonotype has at least ten counts. The chain has TRBV2 and TRBJ1-2; 9 bases line up with TRBD1. The CDR3 length is 13 residues. The V and J ends lost 6 bases and 6 bases, in that order; junction bases with no gene match: 5. CDR1 is SNHLY and CDR2 is FYNNEI in the germline V gene. Written as DNA, the CDR3 is TGTGCCAGCAGACCCGGACAGGGGAATGGCTACACCTTC. Protein: CASRPGQGNGYTF. Combining the CDR3 with reference TRBV2 and TRBJ1-2 gives the whole variable domain EPEVTQTPSHQVTQMGQEVILRCVPISNHLYFYWYRQILGQKVEFLVSFYNNEISEKSEIFDDQFSVERPDGSNFTLKIRSTKLEDSAMYFCASRPGQGNGYTFGSGTRLTVV.

The chain combines TRBV7-6 with TRBJ2-7; TRBD2 matches at 14 bases. The V segment lost 8 bases and the J segment 3 bases; nucleotides outside the gene matches: 9. CDR1 and CDR2 from the germline V gene are SGHVS and FNYEAQ. The CDR3 is 16 amino acids. In nucleotides, the CDR3 is TGTGCCAGCGCCCCGGGACTAGCGGGAGAGAACTACGAGCAGTACTTC. Translation: CASAPGLAGENYEQYF. Combining the CDR3 with reference TRBV7-6 and TRBJ2-7 gives the whole variable domain GAGVSQSPRYKVTKRGQDVALRCDPISGHVSLYWYRQALGQGPEFLTYFNYEAQQDKSGLPNDRFSAERPEGSISTLTIQRTEQRDSAMYRCASAPGLAGENYEQYFGPGTRLTVT.

The sample holds one count of this clonotype. A clone one base away is much larger, so this may be a read error. This chain links TRBV5-1 with TRBJ2-2; TRBD1 might be the D (6 bases). There are 15 residues in the CDR3. V was shortened by 0 bases and J by 10 bases, with 16 bases between the two germline ends. Looked up from germline, CDR1 is SGHRS and CDR2 is YFSETQ. CDR3 amino acids: CASSLATGWAEELFF. CDR3 in DNA: TGCGCCAGCAGCTTGGCGACAGGCTGGGCCGAGGAGCTGTTTTTT.

This chain links TRBV7-9 with TRBJ2-7; a possible D gene is TRBD1 (5 bases). Trimming removed 8 bases at V and 5 bases at J, with 13 bases between. This CDR3 is 12 amino acids long. Germline V gene data show CDR1 as SEHNR and CDR2 as FQNEAQ (reference sequence). CDR3 coding DNA: TGTGCCAGCGATCAGGGTATCGACGAGCAGTACTTC. This encodes CASDQGIDEQYF. The full variable domain, completed using reference TRBV7-9 and TRBJ2-7, is DTGVSQNPRHKITKRGQNVTFRCDPISEHNRLYWYRQTLGQGPEFLTYFQNEAQLEKSRLLSDRFSAERPKGSFSTLEIQRTEQGDSAMYLCASDQGIDEQYFGPGTRLTVT.

This clonotype showed up many times. The genes are TRBV28 and TRBJ1-2, with TRBD1 matching over 8 bases. CDR3 size: 15 residues. After removal of 3 bases from V and 6 bases from J, the junction contained 9 bases not matched to a gene. Germline loops: CDR1 MDHEN, CDR2 SYDVKM. The chain's CDR3 is CASSFQGAIFHGYTF. DNA of the CDR3: TGTGCCAGCAGTTTCCAGGGGGCAATATTCCATGGCTACACCTTC.

The chain is built from TRBV28 and TRBJ2-1, with 9 bases identical to TRBD1. Germline values: CDR1 MDHEN, CDR2 SYDVKM. Unmatched junction bases numbered 9, after V lost 4 bases and J lost 8 bases. This CDR3 has 15 residues. CDR3 coding DNA: TGTGCCAGCAGTTCTCCGCCGGGACAGGGATATGAGCAGTTCTTC. This gives the protein CASSSPPGQGYEQFF.

The chain is built from TRBV24-1 and TRBJ1-2; no clear D gene. CDR3 length: 14 residues. Looked up from germline, CDR1 is KGHDR and CDR2 is SFDVKD. The ends were cut back, 1 base at V and 6 bases at J, with 11 bases in the middle. CDR3 DNA: TGTGCCACCAGTGATTTACCGTTTCAGCATGGCTACACCTTC. Protein: CATSDLPFQHGYTF.

Ten or more counts support this clonotype. The chain uses TRBV6-5 and TRBJ1-2; no clear D gene. This CDR3 is built from 16 residues. V lost 0 bases and J lost 4, with 15 bases in between. In germline, CDR1 is MNHEY, CDR2 SVGAGI. The chain's CDR3 is CASSYSYQKGPYGYTF. CDR3 bases: TGTGCCAGCAGTTACTCCTACCAGAAAGGACCCTATGGCTACACCTTC.

The chain joins TRBV7-9 to TRBJ1-2; 9 bases match TRBD1. Germline V lookup: CDR1 SEHNR, CDR2 FQNEAQ (reference sequence). Trimming cost V 5 bases and J 0 bases; bases outside gene matches: 10. CDR3 length: 17 amino acids. The CDR3 protein is CASSPWTGASTNYGYTF. DNA of the CDR3: TGTGCCAGCAGCCCATGGACAGGGGCCTCGACTAACTATGGCTACACCTTC.

This clonotype appeared many times. This rearrangement joins TRBV19 to TRBJ2-5; TRBD2 aligns across 7 bases. The trim removed 6 bases at V and 2 bases at J, leaving 9 bases unmatched. The germline V gene has CDR1 LNHDA and CDR2 SQIVND (reference sequence). The CDR3 totals 15 residues. CDR3 loop: CASRFERDHQETQYF. The CDR3 DNA is TGTGCCAGTAGGTTCGAGCGGGACCATCAAGAGACCCAGTACTTC.

In its sample, this clonotype was seen many times. The J gene is TRBJ1-5, the V gene TRBV12-3 or TRBV12-4; D not resolved. Trimming removed 3 bases at V and 2 bases at J, with 11 bases between. This CDR3 comprises 15 residues. This chain's CDR3 is CASSFGVGGNQPQHF. DNA for the CDR3: TGTGCCAGCAGTTTTGGGGTCGGGGGCAATCAGCCCCAGCATTTT.

This clonotype has only a few counts. The genes are TRBV18 and TRBJ1-6; 7 bases line up with TRBD1. V lost 3 bases to trimming and J lost 6 bases; unmatched junction nucleotides: 11. The germline gives CDR1 KGHSH, CDR2 LQKENI. This CDR3 spans 17 amino acids. CDR3 protein: CASSPFQTGTGNSPLHF. The CDR3 DNA follows: TGTGCCAGCTCACCTTTCCAGACAGGGACGGGTAATTCACCCCTCCACTTT.

This chain uses TRBV29-1 with TRBJ1-2; 10 positions agree with TRBD1. The V gene end was trimmed by 7 bases and the J gene end by 2 bases; junction bases not matched to a gene: 7. The germline V gene has CDR1 SQVTM and CDR2 ANQGSEA. The CDR3 has 14 amino acids. The CDR3, as DNA: TGCAGCGCCAGGACAGGGGGTATCAACTATGGCTACACCTTC. Its translation: CSARTGGINYGYTF. The complete variable domain, with remaining parts taken from reference TRBV29-1 and TRBJ1-2, reads SAVISQKPSRDICQRGTSLTIQCQVDSQVTMMFWYRQQPGQSLTLIATANQGSEATYESGFVIDKFPISRPNLTFSTLTVSNMSPEDSSIYLCSARTGGINYGYTFGSGTRLTVV.

The genes are TRBV11-2 and TRBJ2-5, with TRBD1 matching over 8 bases. The V and J ends lost 1 base and 5 bases, in that order; junction bases with no gene match: 9. Germline CDR1 is SGHAT and CDR2 is FQNNGV. The CDR3 totals 16 residues. CDR3 protein: CASSLAGAGGRETQYF. The CDR3 DNA reads as TGTGCCAGCAGCTTAGCAGGGGCAGGGGGCAGGGAGACCCAGTACTTC.

This clonotype was counted many times. The chain employs TRBV20-1 and TRBJ1-1, with D maybe TRBD1 (5 bases). Trimming cost V 5 bases and J 8 bases, with 21 bases left between them. There are 14 residues in the CDR3. Looked up from germline, CDR1 is DFQATT and CDR2 is SNEGSKA (reference sequence). The CDR3 here is CSAPTGTEAEEAFF. The CDR3 DNA follows: TGCAGTGCTCCGACCGGGACCGAGGCTGAGGAAGCTTTCTTT.

This sequence joins TRBV30 and TRBJ1-3; no reliable D call. Trimming left V 2 bases short and J 7 bases short, with 9 bases between. The CDR3 is 12 amino acids. CDR1 and CDR2 from the germline V gene are GTSNPN and SVGIG (reference sequence). The CDR3 here is CAWSPTQNTIYF. The CDR3 region has the DNA TGTGCCTGGAGTCCCACCCAGAACACCATATATTTT. Combining the CDR3 with reference TRBV30 and TRBJ1-3 gives the whole variable domain SQTIHQWPATLVQPVGSPLSLECTVEGTSNPNLYWYRQAAGRGLQLLFYSVGIGQISSEVPQNLSASRPQDRQFILSSKKLLLSDSGFYLCAWSPTQNTIYFGEGSWLTVV.